This entry lists 12 T cell receptor beta chains sequenced from one sample in a study of T-cell memory formation after mild COVID-19. Each CDR3 protein gets one entry after TCRdb re-called the 5' RACE reads with MiXCR. The sample shows a few hundred thousand distinct CDR3 sequences, nearly 25% of them seen only once. The sequencing input was PBMCs or a T cell subset sorted from them (not recorded which). These TCRs come from an adult woman who had mild COVID-19 (a few samples of this study predate the infection). Cell type and time point are not known.

V and J are TRBV7-9 and TRBJ2-3; D possibly corresponds to TRBD2 (5 bases). Trimming shortened V by 4 bases and J by 6 bases, and 17 bases separated the two germline ends. The CDR3 is made up of 15 amino acids. Germline V gene lookup returns CDR1 SEHNR and CDR2 FQNEAQ (reference sequence). Written as DNA, the CDR3 is TGTGCCAGCAGCTCAGGACCTAGCCCCTTGGATACGCAGTATTTT. Protein sequence: CASSSGPSPLDTQYF.

This clonotype was counted ten times or more. V usage is TRBV20-1 and J usage is TRBJ2-5; 10 bases are a match to TRBD2. The V gene end was trimmed by 3 bases and the J gene end by 5 bases; junction bases not matched to a gene: 15. Germline lookup yields CDR1 DFQATT and CDR2 SNEGSKA (reference sequence). The length of the CDR3 is 17 residues. The CDR3 sequence is CSASPDQQRGGTETQYF. CDR3 in DNA: TGCAGTGCTAGTCCCGACCAGCAGCGGGGGGGTACGGAGACCCAGTACTTC.

This clonotype was counted once. The chain couples TRBV7-3 to TRBJ1-2; D gene ambiguous. Trimming stripped 5 bases from V and 8 bases from J, with 15 bases between. The CDR3 runs 13 residues. The germline CDR1 and CDR2 sequences are SGHTA and FQGTGA. The DNA for the CDR3 is TGTGCCAGCAGCCTTCCGGGCCTTGAGGGCTACACCTTC. Its protein product is CASSLPGLEGYTF.

The V call is TRBV5-6, the J call TRBJ1-6, with 7 bases lining up with TRBD1. J was trimmed by 6 bases and V by 2 bases; bases with no gene match: 8. Germline V gives CDR1 SGHDT, CDR2 YYEEEE. The CDR3 length is 16 residues. Here the CDR3 reads CASSLKGTVINSPLHF. The CDR3 bases are TGTGCCAGCAGCTTAAAAGGGACAGTCATTAATTCACCCCTCCACTTT.

This clonotype was observed a few times. The chain recombines TRBV5-6 with TRBJ2-4, with D perhaps TRBD2 (5 bases). Trimming pared 2 bases from V and 8 bases from J, leaving 8 bases between. This CDR3 region has 12 residues. The germline V gene has CDR1 SGHDT and CDR2 YYEEEE. This CDR3 is CASSFSGDIQYF. Written as DNA, the CDR3 is TGTGCCAGCAGCTTTTCCGGGGACATTCAGTACTTC.

This clonotype has a single count. V usage is TRBV4-1 and J usage is TRBJ2-7; D perhaps matches TRBD2 (7 bases). The germline V and J ends were trimmed by 3 bases and 0 bases, with 12 bases remaining between them. This CDR3 has 15 amino acids. The germline gives CDR1 MGHRA, CDR2 YSYEKL. CDR3 in amino acids: CASSQSGGPSYEQYF. CDR3 bases: TGCGCCAGCAGCCAGTCGGGGGGCCCCTCCTACGAGCAGTACTTC.

There are a few counts of this clonotype. This chain uses TRBV12-3 or TRBV12-4 with TRBJ1-5, with a possible D match to TRBD1 (6 bases). Deletions cut 1 base from V and 3 bases from J, with 16 bases between. The CDR3 is 17 residues long. CDR3 residues: CASSLEQGGLINQPQHF. Here the CDR3 DNA reads TGTGCCAGCAGTTTAGAACAGGGAGGATTGATCAATCAGCCCCAGCATTTT.

Ten or more counts support this clonotype. The junction and the germline gene differ at one end; a read error may be behind it. The V and J genes are TRBV5-1 and TRBJ2-7; D perhaps matches TRBD1 (6 bases). The CDR3 spans 13 residues. The germline gives CDR1 SGHRS, CDR2 YFSETQ. The CDR3 coding sequence is TGTGCCAGCAGCTTCGGACAGTCCTACGAGCAGTACTTC. Amino acid sequence: CASSFGQSYEQYF.

V usage is TRBV5-1 and J usage is TRBJ2-1; 10 nucleotides match TRBD1. The CDR3 consists of 16 residues. Trimming at V came to 4 bases and at J to 4 bases, leaving 8 bases not matched to a gene. Germline V lookup: CDR1 SGHRS, CDR2 YFSETQ. CDR3 residues: CASSLEVDRGYNEQFF. In DNA form, the CDR3 reads TGCGCCAGCAGCCTAGAAGTGGACAGGGGGTACAATGAGCAGTTCTTC.

The chain links TRBV6-2 or TRBV6-3 to TRBJ1-2, with D perhaps TRBD1 (6 bases). CDR1 is MNHEY, CDR2 SVGEGT, per germline. The CDR3 consists of 12 residues. V lost 5 bases to trimming and J lost 6 bases, with 10 bases between them. This CDR3 is CASSATGNGYTF. In DNA, the CDR3 is TGTGCCAGCAGTGCCACAGGGAATGGCTACACCTTC.

This clonotype was counted a few times. The rearrangement joins TRBV11-2 to TRBJ2-3; 8 nucleotides agree with TRBD2. V was pared by 1 base and J by 2 bases, with 2 bases of the junction left unmatched. Germline lookup yields CDR1 SGHAT and CDR2 FQNNGV. This CDR3 comprises 15 residues. The CDR3 DNA follows: TGTGCCAGCAGCTTAGCGGGGGGGATCACAGATACGCAGTATTTT. Encoded protein: CASSLAGGITDTQYF.

V usage is TRBV3-1 and J usage is TRBJ1-5, with D possibly TRBD1 on 6 matching bases. Trimming took off 4 bases at V and 0 bases at J, with 7 bases between the two ends. The length of the CDR3 is 14 residues. The germline V gene encodes CDR1 LGHDT and CDR2 YNNKEL (reference sequence). The CDR3 sequence: CASSRDISNQPQHF. The CDR3 nucleotides are TGTGCCAGCAGCCGGGACATTAGCAATCAGCCCCAGCATTTT.